This record covers a single T cell receptor (beta chain). As yet, its antigen is unknown. Germline V gene lookup returns CDR1 MNHEY and CDR2 SVGEGT. V was pared by 0 bases and J by 5 bases, with 13 bases between. CDR3 length equals 15 residues. Time point described: healthy volunteer bleed at 2 weeks. Unfractionated whole blood served as the source for total RNA extraction. The data are from a study of human T cells and chemical hapten exposure. Study at large: TCR yields differed between samples (mainly from small differences in pooled library volume). Findings of the study overall: Once DPC sensitization occurred, TCRs above 1 in 1000 frequency showed no change.

Methods used by the authors: Across samples, TCR counts had a median of roughly 97,000 and ranged from 23,224 to 690,600. TCRdb analysed the RACE reads with MiXCR anew, one entry per CDR3 protein. The V and J calls shown here were made by TCRdb, not taken from the authors' results. The repertoire holds around 130,000 distinct CDR3 sequences, with around 8.3% as singletons. Sequencing was carried out using whole blood. This rearrangement joins TRBV6-2 or TRBV6-3 to TRBJ2-5; D is possibly TRBD2 (6 bases). This receptor was obtained from a male donor in good health. Some clones in this sample may be carry-over from other donors' samples. CDR3 sequence: CASSYSAREAETQYF. CDR3 nucleotides: TGTGCCAGCAGTTACTCGGCCAGGGAGGCTGAGACCCAGTACTTC.